Only a few counts were recorded for the clone carrying this TCR beta chain. The antigen is not known. This entry belongs to a study of cytomegalovirus exposure and HLA in healthy donors. The CDR3 is 15 amino acids. The germline V gene has CDR1 MDHEN and CDR2 SYDVKM. V was shortened by 8 bases and J by 5 bases, with 21 bases between the two germline ends. The PCR employed 60 Vbeta primers together with 13 Jbeta primers. Methods used by the authors: In a later analysis, the count reached about 82 million unique TCR beta chains, with 9 million to 11 million shared. Measured with immunoSEQ multiplex PCR; TCRdb has only the in-frame clones, and not every one. V and J calls and clone size are those listed in that table; D and trimming were worked out from the DNA. Altogether fewer than 200,000 clones are present, about 80% being singletons, with the ten largest covering less than 4.5%. Study conclusions and caveats: The CMV antigen specificity of a few CMV-associated chains was confirmed through in vitro analysis.

The sequencing input was PBMCs. The V call is TRBV28, the J call TRBJ2-5; tentative D call: TRBD2 (7 bases). The clonotype originates from a man younger than 45 in good health and CMV-seropositive. The CDR3 here is CASGPFGGRGETQYF. The CDR3 nucleotides read TGTGCCAGCGGACCTTTTGGGGGGCGGGGGGAGACCCAGTACTTC.